This T cell receptor (beta chain) was captured by sequencing in a study of regulatory T cells in long-lasting Graves disease. TCR beta libraries were built with iRepertoire HTBI primers and Arm-PCR of CDR3 regions. TCRdb recomputed calls from the multiplex PCR reads with MiXCR, one row per CDR3 protein. The table shows roughly 450,000 distinct CDR3 sequences, with 20% to 25% occurring only once. Time point noted: persistent/refractory GD, antithyroid drugs over 5 years with positive TRAb. Isolated PBMC RNA provided the starting material for the TCR library. EDTA tubes received 7.5 to 9 milliliters of drawn peripheral blood. Germline CDR1 MDHEN, CDR2 SYDVKM. CDR3 length: 15 amino acids. Trimming removed 4 bases from V and 5 bases from J, with 14 bases in between. This clonotype was detected many times.

The source of this sequence is a female donor with Graves disease. This chain links TRBV28 with TRBJ2-2; perhaps TRBD1 as D (6 bases). This material consisted of peripheral blood mononuclear cells (PBMCs), taken when the disease was refractory, from a patient treated with antithyroid drugs. CDR3 residues: CASSSGQFGTGELFF. The CDR3 DNA reads as TGTGCCAGCAGTTCCGGACAGTTTGGGACCGGGGAGCTGTTTTTT.